This T cell receptor beta chain was sequenced for a study of blood T cell repertoires in COVID-19. About the research overall: Whether acute or convalescent, the COVID-19 samples came from the United States, Italy and Spain. In each case, the material was cDNA or gDNA derived from T cells, B-cell-depleted T cells, or PBMCs.

Original data processing: Estimates of nucleated cell counts were drawn from the amplification of reference gene primers. Profiled with immunoSEQ multiplex PCR; TCRdb holds only in-frame clones, not every one. V, J and clone size derive from that table, while D and trimming were established from the DNA sequence. The data contain tens of thousands of clones, 89% of them seen just once; the ten biggest clones take up around a fifth. There are 15 residues in the CDR3. CDR1 is LNHDA and CDR2 is SQIVND in the germline V gene (reference sequence). The J segment lost 6 bases and the V segment lost 3 bases, leaving 7 bases of the junction unmatched.

The specimen was peripheral blood. The source is a man aged 45-65 years with active COVID-19. The chain couples TRBV19 to TRBJ2-1; 8 nucleotides agree with TRBD1. The CDR3 DNA reads as TGTGCCAGTAGTATCTTAGGACAGGGAGGCAATGAGCAGTTCTTC. It specifies CASSILGQGGNEQFF.